Following are 17 T cell receptor beta chains from one sample sequenced in a study of T cell responses to AZD1222 COVID-19 vaccine. Sequencing was performed with immunoSEQ multiplex PCR; in TCRdb, only in-frame clones are kept and a portion is missing. The sample has 90,000 to 150,000 clones, 91% seen once. Source: peripheral blood, taken on day 0 of AZD1222 vaccination. These receptors were obtained from an adult in good health.

V and J are TRBV12-1 and TRBJ1-6; TRBD1, the D gene given by the table, was not confirmed from the DNA. TRBV12-1 is a documented pseudogene. This CDR3 has 15 residues. The CDR3, as DNA: TGTGCCAGCAGCGCCCGACAGGGATTCAATTCACCCCTCCACTTT. Translating gives CASSARQGFNSPLHF.

The rearrangement joins TRBV28 to TRBJ2-3; 10 nucleotides agree with TRBD1. V trimming: 7 bases; J trimming: 5 bases; junction bases outside the gene matches: 12. The germline V gene has CDR1 MDHEN and CDR2 SYDVKM. There are 16 residues in the CDR3. DNA for the CDR3: TGTGCCAGCAAGGGACAGGGGTTCCTTTTAAGAGATACGCAGTATTTT. It translates to CASKGQGFLLRDTQYF.

The chain joins TRBV7-3 to TRBJ2-6, with a tentative D call TRBD1 (5 bases). Germline V gene data show CDR1 as SGHTA and CDR2 as FQGTGA. The length of the CDR3 is 19 residues. The germline V and J ends were trimmed by 5 bases and 3 bases, with 23 bases remaining between them. CDR3 in DNA: TGTGCCAGCAGCCCCAGGGCCCTCTCCCGGAGCCGTGGGGCCAACGTCCTGACTTTC. Translating gives CASSPRALSRSRGANVLTF. Full variable domain (outside the CDR3, taken from reference TRBV7-3 and TRBJ2-6): GAGVSQTPSNKVTEKGKYVELRCDPISGHTALYWYRQSLGQGPEFLIYFQGTGAADDSGLPNDRFFAVRPEGSVSTLKIQRTERGDSAVYLCASSPRALSRSRGANVLTFGAGSRLTVL.

The chain joins TRBV20-1 to TRBJ1-4; D is unresolved. CDR1 DFQATT and CDR2 SNEGSKA come from the germline V gene (reference sequence). The CDR3 contains 13 residues. V lost 3 bases and J lost 3, with 8 bases in between. CDR3 sequence reads: CSASMGANEKLFF. CDR3 in DNA: TGCAGTGCTAGTATGGGAGCTAATGAAAAACTGTTTTTT.

CDR3 bases: TGTGCCAGTAGACCCCGACTAGCGGGTACTAAAAAAGGGCAGTTCTTC. Its protein product is CASRPRLAGTKKGQFF. J is TRBJ2-1 and V is TRBV19, with TRBD2 identical over 10 bases. This CDR3 has 16 residues. V lost 6 bases and J lost 12; bases outside the gene matches: 17. Germline assignment: CDR1 LNHDA and CDR2 SQIVND (reference sequence).

This chain connects TRBV2 to TRBJ2-3; unclear D gene. The CDR3 spans 14 residues. Per germline, CDR1 SNHLY and CDR2 FYNNEI. V was trimmed by 4 bases and J by 2 bases, leaving 10 bases between them. The CDR3 here is CASSVTENTDTQYF. CDR3 nucleotides: TGTGCCAGCAGTGTTACAGAAAACACAGATACGCAGTATTTT.

The gene calls are TRBV5-8 and TRBJ2-6; 11 nucleotides agree with TRBD1. CDR1 and CDR2 from the germline V gene are SGHTS and YDEGEE. The CDR3 consists of 17 residues. V shed 4 bases, J shed 2 bases, and the junction held 5 bases outside the gene matches. The CDR3 region is CASSPGQGATGANVLTF. The CDR3 region has the DNA TGTGCCAGCAGCCCAGGACAGGGGGCAACTGGGGCCAACGTCCTGACTTTC.

The count of this clone is one. This chain links TRBV19 with TRBJ1-1; D may be TRBD1 (6 bases). The CDR3 contains 15 residues. Germline V lookup: CDR1 LNHDA, CDR2 SQIVND (reference sequence). Trimming cost V 7 bases and J 1 base, with 16 bases left between them. The CDR3 DNA is TGTGCCAGTACCTTACAACAGGGTTCGAACACTGAAGCTTTCTTT. Protein: CASTLQQGSNTEAFF.

The V call is TRBV5-1, the J call TRBJ2-1, with TRBD1 matching over 12 bases. The J segment lost 8 bases and the V segment lost 0 bases, leaving 6 bases of the junction unmatched. In germline, CDR1 is SGHRS, CDR2 YFSETQ. The CDR3 loop spans 16 amino acids. The CDR3: CASSLASGTGGYEQFF. The CDR3 DNA reads as TGCGCCAGCAGCTTGGCCTCCGGGACAGGGGGCTATGAGCAGTTCTTC.

The chain joins TRBV3-1 (or the pseudogene TRBV3-2) to TRBJ1-4, with 7 bases that match TRBD1. The trim removed 0 bases at V and 6 bases at J, leaving 4 bases unmatched. The CDR3 totals 15 residues. Germline V CDR1 and CDR2: LGHDT, YNNKEL (reference sequence). For the CDR3, the DNA is TGTGCCAGCAGCCAAGATACGACAGGGTATGAAAAACTGTTTTTT. Protein product: CASSQDTTGYEKLFF.

The V and J genes are TRBV6-5 and TRBJ1-4, with 7 bases matching TRBD1. V trimming: 0 bases; J trimming: 8 bases; junction bases outside the gene matches: 6. The germline CDR1 and CDR2 sequences are MNHEY and SVGAGI. The CDR3 runs to 15 residues. The CDR3 is CASSYSGARGEKLFF. The CDR3 nucleotides read TGTGCCAGCAGTTACTCCGGGGCCAGGGGGGAAAAACTGTTTTTT.

CDR3 loop: CASSSSLGLAGEEQYF. The CDR3 coding sequence is TGTGCCAGCAGCTCCTCCCTGGGACTAGCGGGGGAAGAGCAGTACTTC. The V gene is TRBV7-2, the J gene TRBJ2-7, with 14 bases identical to TRBD2. Germline V gene lookup returns CDR1 SGHTA and CDR2 FQGNSA. Trimming took 4 bases from V and 7 from J; bases not matched to a gene: 9. This CDR3 region has 16 residues.

This clone was seen a single time. This rearrangement joins TRBV5-4 to TRBJ2-5, with TRBD2 matching over 9 bases. CDR3 size: 16 residues. V shed 0 bases, J shed 2 bases, and the junction held 5 bases outside the gene matches. Germline V CDR1 and CDR2: SGHNT, YYREEE (reference sequence). CDR3 in DNA: TGTGCCAGCAGCTTGGAGGTTGCGGGGGGGCAAGAGACCCAGTACTTC. Its translation is CASSLEVAGGQETQYF. Looking up the rest from reference TRBV5-4 and TRBJ2-5 gives the full variable domain: ETGVTQSPTHLIKTRGQQVTLRCSSQSGHNTVSWYQQALGQGPQFIFQYYREEENGRGNFPPRFSGLQFPNYSSELNVNALELDDSALYLCASSLEVAGGQETQYFGPGTRLLVL.

The chain joins TRBV4-3 to TRBJ1-2; D unclear. Germline CDR1 LGHNA, CDR2 YSLEER. The length of the CDR3 is 13 residues. Between the trimmed V and J ends, which lost 0 bases and 4 bases, there was a span of 6 bases. The CDR3 reads CASSQDRAYGYTF. DNA for the CDR3: TGCGCCAGCAGCCAAGATCGGGCCTATGGCTACACCTTC.

The chain links TRBV27 to TRBJ2-7, with D possibly matching TRBD2 (5 bases). This CDR3 has 13 amino acids. Germline V gene sequence: CDR1 MNHEY, CDR2 SMNVEV (reference sequence). V lost 4 bases and J 2 bases, leaving 9 bases between the germline ends. The CDR3 region is CASSSGVPYEQYF. CDR3 sequence (DNA): TGTGCCAGCAGTTCCGGGGTCCCCTACGAGCAGTACTTC.

The V and J genes are TRBV11-3 and TRBJ2-1; D is perhaps TRBD1 or TRBD2 (5 bases each). V dropped 1 base and J dropped 2 bases, with 6 bases sitting between them. The germline V gene encodes CDR1 SGHNT and CDR2 YENEEA. This CDR3 is 14 amino acids long. CDR3 coding DNA: TGTGCCAGCAGCTTAGGGGGGACCTACAATGAGCAGTTCTTC. Protein: CASSLGGTYNEQFF.

The V call is TRBV7-6, the J call TRBJ1-2; tentatively, D is TRBD1 (6 bases). Germline CDR1 reads SGHVS; CDR2 reads FNYEAQ. The CDR3 has 14 amino acids. Trimming stripped 1 base from V and 3 bases from J, with 9 bases between. The CDR3: CASSLEAGDYGYTF. DNA of the CDR3: TGTGCCAGCAGCTTAGAGGCAGGGGACTATGGCTACACCTTC.